This T cell receptor (beta chain) stems from a study of T-cell reconstitution after alpha-beta-depleted transplantation in children. During its preparation, the TCRbeta library received unique molecular identifiers. TCRdb itself ran the PCR reads through MiXCR, one entry per CDR3 protein. The sample has a few hundred thousand distinct CDR3 sequences, roughly a quarter seen once. Trimming took 8 bases from V and 6 from J; bases not matched to a gene: 7. This CDR3 region has 13 residues. The germline gives CDR1 KGHDR, CDR2 SFDVKD. This TCR derives from a female patient aged 2-15 years who had a stem cell transplant for congenital amegakaryocytic thrombocytopenia, so the T cells may come from the graft donor. Sequencing used PBMCs, mostly from graft donor cells, obtained 360 days after TCRalphabeta/CD19-depleted stem cell transplant. The rearrangement uses TRBV24-1 and TRBJ2-5; 8 nucleotides agree with TRBD1. The CDR3 spells CATTDRDGKTQYF. CDR3 in DNA: TGTGCCACCACGGACAGGGATGGGAAGACCCAGTACTTC.